The 22 T cell receptor beta chains below come from one sample, sequenced in a study of blood T cell repertoires in COVID-19. Sequenced by immunoSEQ multiplex PCR; TCRdb stores in-frame clones only, minus some. The sample has 150,000 to 200,000 clones, about 88% seen once. Sequencing was done on a sample of peripheral blood. All receptors derive from a woman older than 75 in a cohort sampled during active or convalescent COVID-19.

The genes are TRBV20-1 and TRBJ1-5; D is perhaps TRBD1 (6 bases). Trimming stripped 3 bases from V and 1 base from J, with 10 bases between. Germline V gene lookup returns CDR1 DFQATT and CDR2 SNEGSKA (reference sequence). This CDR3 comprises 14 residues. CDR3 DNA: TGCAGTGCTAGTCGGGGGGCGAGCAATCAGCCCCAGCATTTT. Translation gives CSASRGASNQPQHF.

V and J are TRBV18 and TRBJ2-5; D uncertain. Trimming pared 2 bases from V and 0 bases from J, leaving 4 bases between. Germline CDR1 is KGHSH and CDR2 is LQKENI. The CDR3 extends over 13 amino acids. The CDR3 nucleotides read TGTGCCAGCTCACCAAACTACCAAGAGACCCAGTACTTC. Its translation: CASSPNYQETQYF.

The chain carries TRBV10-1 and TRBJ2-3; weak D call: TRBD1 (6 bases). Deletions cut 0 bases from V and 15 bases from J, with 19 bases between. The CDR3 has 14 amino acids. CDR1 and CDR2 (germline): WNHNN, SYGVQD (reference sequence). CDR3 nucleotide sequence: TGCGCCAGCAGTGAGTCGAAAGTAGGACAGACAATATATTTT. Translated: CASSESKVGQTIYF.

This clone was observed a single time. The chain employs TRBV2 and TRBJ1-2; D is unclear. The CDR3 length is 14 residues. Trimming took off 5 bases at V and 0 bases at J, with 10 bases between the two ends. Germline V lookup: CDR1 SNHLY, CDR2 FYNNEI. Written as DNA, the CDR3 is TGTGCCAGCAGTTGGGCAGCTTCTAACTATGGCTACACCTTC. Its translation is CASSWAASNYGYTF.

This chain joins TRBV11-3 and TRBJ1-3; 8 bases align to TRBD1. CDR1 SGHNT and CDR2 YENEEA come from the germline V gene. V was pared by 9 bases and J by 3 bases, with 4 bases of the junction left unmatched. The CDR3 has 13 amino acids. This CDR3 is CASRTGLGNTIYF. The DNA of the CDR3 is TGTGCCAGTAGGACAGGGCTTGGAAACACCATATATTTT.

V gene TRBV18 combines with J gene TRBJ1-4, with 12 bases aligning to TRBD1. The V and J ends lost 2 bases and 3 bases, in that order; junction bases with no gene match: 1. Germline values: CDR1 KGHSH, CDR2 LQKENI. This CDR3 spans 16 amino acids. The CDR3 DNA is TGTGCCAGCTCACCAGGGACAGGGGGCTCTAATGAAAAACTGTTTTTT. Amino acid sequence: CASSPGTGGSNEKLFF.

The chain has TRBV7-8 and TRBJ2-1; D is possibly TRBD2 (6 bases). Trimming pared 0 bases from V and 0 bases from J, leaving 9 bases between. Germline V lookup: CDR1 SGHVS, CDR2 FQNEAQ. The CDR3 has 16 amino acids. DNA for the CDR3: TGTGCCAGCAGCTTAGCAAGACTAGTCTCCTACAATGAGCAGTTCTTC. Its protein product is CASSLARLVSYNEQFF.

CDR3 sequence reads: CASSPGTGVYSNQPQHF. For the CDR3, the DNA is TGTGCCAGCTCACCCGGGACAGGGGTTTATAGCAATCAGCCCCAGCATTTT. V usage is TRBV18 and J usage is TRBJ1-5; 10 bases map to TRBD1. J lost 0 bases, V lost 3 bases, and 5 bases had no gene match. The CDR3 length is 17 residues. CDR1 is KGHSH and CDR2 is LQKENI in the germline V gene.

The V gene is TRBV7-9, the J gene TRBJ1-5; maybe TRBD1 (5 bases). Deletions cut 0 bases from V and 6 bases from J, with 12 bases between. The germline V gene encodes CDR1 SEHNR and CDR2 FQNEAQ (reference sequence). CDR3 length equals 15 residues. The CDR3 here is CASSLARGRSQPQHF. CDR3 coding DNA: TGTGCCAGCAGCTTAGCGCGGGGGAGAAGTCAGCCCCAGCATTTT.

The V and J genes are TRBV7-2 and TRBJ1-2; 7 nucleotides line up with TRBD1. Germline CDR1 and CDR2: SGHTA and FQGNSA. The CDR3 runs to 17 residues. V lost 4 bases, J lost 7 bases, and 18 bases stayed unmatched. CDR3: CASSSAGRTGYPGGYTF. The CDR3 DNA reads TGTGCCAGCAGCTCCGCTGGGAGGACAGGTTATCCGGGTGGCTACACCTTC.

This chain connects TRBV29-1 to TRBJ1-2, with a possible D match to TRBD1 (6 bases). Germline lookup yields CDR1 SQVTM and CDR2 ANQGSEA. The CDR3 covers 15 residues. The V gene lost 0 bases and the J gene lost 4 bases, with 15 bases spanning the gap. DNA for the CDR3: TGCAGCGTTGAAGACGCAGGGCAGGGGATCTATGGCTACACCTTC. Protein product: CSVEDAGQGIYGYTF.

This chain uses TRBV4-1 with TRBJ2-5; TRBD2 matches at 7 bases. Trimming at V came to 0 bases and at J to 5 bases, leaving 9 bases not matched to a gene. Germline CDR1 is MGHRA and CDR2 is YSYEKL. The CDR3 length is 16 residues. The chain's CDR3 is CASSQDDGGKGETQYF. The CDR3 coding sequence is TGCGCCAGCAGCCAAGATGACGGGGGGAAGGGGGAGACCCAGTACTTC.

This sequence joins TRBV4-1 and TRBJ2-3, with D possibly matching TRBD2 (5 bases). Germline V gene lookup returns CDR1 MGHRA and CDR2 YSYEKL. The CDR3 has 16 amino acids. V shed 4 bases and J shed 4 bases, with 18 bases lying between them. This chain's CDR3 is CASSREGARVADTQYF. For the CDR3, the DNA is TGCGCCAGCAGCCGCGAAGGAGCGCGGGTGGCAGATACGCAGTATTTT.

V and J are TRBV28 and TRBJ1-2, with D hard to call. Germline V gives CDR1 MDHEN, CDR2 SYDVKM. The CDR3 is made up of 13 amino acids. Trimming shortened V by 10 bases and J by 1 base, and 13 bases separated the two germline ends. This CDR3 is CATKRGRNYGYTF. The CDR3 DNA follows: TGTGCCACAAAACGAGGCCGTAACTATGGCTACACCTTC.

V usage is TRBV28 and J usage is TRBJ1-4; unclear D gene. This CDR3 region has 15 residues. Germline V gives CDR1 MDHEN, CDR2 SYDVKM. Trimming removed 6 bases at V and 5 bases at J, with 16 bases between. This chain's CDR3 is CASRSSWATNEKLFF. The DNA of the CDR3 is TGTGCCAGCAGATCCTCGTGGGCCACAAATGAAAAACTGTTTTTT.

J is TRBJ2-1 and V is TRBV5-1; 12 nucleotides line up with TRBD2. The CDR3 is 17 amino acids. Per the germline V gene, CDR1 is SGHRS and CDR2 is YFSETQ. V was pared by 3 bases and J by 9 bases, with 13 bases of the junction left unmatched. The CDR3 nucleotides are TGCGCCAGCAGCTCAAGGACTAGCGGGAAGGCTATACGTGAGCAGTTCTTC. Translation gives CASSSRTSGKAIREQFF.

V is TRBV12-5 and J is TRBJ1-1; D unclear. Germline loops: CDR1 LGHNT, CDR2 FRNRAP. V lost 2 bases and J lost 11, with 9 bases in between. The CDR3 loop spans 11 amino acids. DNA for the CDR3: TGTGCTAGTGGTTTGTCGCGAGGGGCTTTCTTT. Protein product: CASGLSRGAFF.

In this sample, this clone turned up once. V is TRBV10-3 and J is TRBJ2-1, with TRBD2 matching 9 bases. This CDR3 comprises 13 residues. The J segment lost 5 bases and the V segment lost 10 bases, leaving 6 bases of the junction unmatched. Germline-derived CDR1 and CDR2 are ENHRY and SYGVKD. Here the CDR3 DNA reads TGTGCCACCGGACTAGCGCCTAACAATGAGCAGTTCTTC. It is translated as CATGLAPNNEQFF.

V is TRBV6-6 and J is TRBJ2-7; 10 nucleotides agree with TRBD2. Germline assignment: CDR1 MNHNY and CDR2 SVGAGI (reference sequence). The junction had 3 bases not matched to a gene; V was cut back by 5 bases and J by 2 bases. This CDR3 is built from 14 residues. CDR3 in DNA: TGTGCCAGCAGTCTAGCGGGAGAAGCCTACGAGCAGTACGTC. Translated: CASSLAGEAYEQYV.

The rearrangement joins TRBV7-9 to TRBJ2-5; 8 bases are shared with TRBD1. This CDR3 spans 13 amino acids. With 6 bases clipped from V and 2 bases from J, the junction kept 2 bases outside the gene matches. Looked up from germline, CDR1 is SEHNR and CDR2 is FQNEAQ (reference sequence). The DNA of the CDR3 is TGTGCCAGCAGACACAGGGGGCAAGAGACCCAGTACTTC. It codes for CASRHRGQETQYF.

This clone came up once. The rearrangement joins TRBV27 to TRBJ1-1, with D perhaps matching TRBD1 (5 bases). With 2 bases removed from V and 11 bases from J, the gap between germline ends came to 21 bases. The CDR3 runs to 15 residues. Germline CDR1 and CDR2: MNHEY and SMNVEV (reference sequence). The CDR3 loop is CASSLLGGEVWSAFF. The CDR3 nucleotides read TGTGCCAGCAGTTTACTGGGGGGGGAGGTATGGTCGGCTTTCTTT.

This clone was seen repeatedly, ten times or more. The chain recombines TRBV2 with TRBJ1-5, with TRBD1 as a possible D gene (6 bases). Germline loops: CDR1 SNHLY, CDR2 FYNNEI. Trimming left V 4 bases short and J 2 bases short, with 9 bases between. This CDR3 comprises 14 residues. CDR3 amino acids: CASSGPGGNQPQHF. The CDR3 nucleotides are TGTGCCAGCAGTGGGCCAGGGGGCAATCAGCCCCAGCATTTT.